This T cell receptor beta chain appears in the sequencing data of a study of control samples from healthy donors and cancer patients. CDR1 is MNHNY and CDR2 is SVGAGI in the germline V gene (reference sequence). The ends were cut back, 4 bases at V and 2 bases at J, with 9 bases in the middle. The CDR3 is made up of 15 amino acids. Repertoires were generated with immunoSEQ multiplex PCR, while TCRdb's copy carries only in-frame clones and drops some. The profile shows under 200,000 clones, roughly nine tenths of them singletons. The chain couples TRBV6-6 to TRBJ2-6, with D hard to call. Sequencing was carried out using blood. This receptor was identified in a woman between 25 and 40 years old in good health. The CDR3, as DNA: TGTGCCAGCAGTTGCCCGGACCCTGGGGCCAACGTCCTGACTTTC. Protein product: CASSCPDPGANVLTF.